These T cell receptor beta chains were read from a single sample in a study of CD8+ T cells in alopecia areata. Method: immunoSEQ multiplex PCR; TCRdb's copy keeps in-frame clones and lacks some. This sample has approximately 140,000 clones; around 86% occur once, and the top ten carry more than 12%. This material consisted of CD8+ T cells sorted from blood, taken at week 0. These receptors were taken from a human donor with alopecia areata. The CDR3 runs from the conserved cysteine through the conserved F or W. The D gene is left open where the match is weak. Clone sizes are given selectively: once, few, many, or a class where the clone is expanded.

>NA|TRBJ2-1|TRBV29-1|NA
TGCAGCGTCGCCCAACTAGGGGGGGGCTCCTACAATGAGCAGTTCTTC
CSVAQLGGGSYNEQFF
>NA|TRBJ2-7|TRBV29-1|NA
TGCAGCGTTGGGGCTAGCTCCTACGAGCAGTACTTC
CSVGASSYEQYF
>NA|TRBJ2-1|TRBV6-4|TRBD1
TGTGCCAGCAGTGGACTTACGACAGGGTCGTACAATGAGCAGTTCTTC
CASSGLTTGSYNEQFF
>NA|TRBJ2-2|TRBV4-1|NA
TGCGCCAGCAGCCCTTACCGGACTGATAACACCGGGGAGCTGTTTTTT
CASSPYRTDNTGELFF
>NA|TRBJ2-7|TRBV7-9|NA
TGTGCCAGCAGCTTAGGAGCTGGTTACGAGCAGTACTTC
CASSLGAGYEQYF
>once|TRBJ1-2|TRBV27|TRBD1
TGTGCCAGCAGTTCGACCGGGACAGGGGTTGGCTACACCTTC
CASSSTGTGVGYTF
>NA|TRBJ2-7|TRBV10-3|NA
TGTGCCATCAGTGAGGGGCAGGCCAACGAGCAGTACTTC
CAISEGQANEQYF
>NA|TRBJ2-2|TRBV5-4|NA
TGTGCCAGCAGCCCTAATACCGGGGAGCTGTTTTTT
CASSPNTGELFF
>NA|TRBJ2-1|TRBV29-1|NA
TGCAGCGGAGGGAGACTAAACAATGAGCAGTTCTTC
CSGGRLNNEQFF
>NA|TRBJ1-1|TRBV10-2|NA
TGCGCCAGCCTAGGTGGGGAGGCTTTCTTT
CASLGGEAFF
>NA|TRBJ2-2|TRBV21-1|NA
TGTGCCAGCAGCAACTGGGACAGAGAGGGCGCCGGGGAGCTGTTTTTT
CASSNWDREGAGELFF
>NA|TRBJ2-3|TRBV5-1|TRBD1
TGCGCCAGCAGCGGAGCCGGGACAGGGGGAGATACGCAGTATTTT
CASSGAGTGGDTQYF
>NA|TRBJ1-5|TRBV19|NA
TGTGCCAGTAGTATAGTACTCCAGGTCAATCAGCCCCAGCATTTT
CASSIVLQVNQPQHF
>once|TRBJ2-7|TRBV14|TRBD1
TGTGCCAGCAGCCAGGAGGTCAGGGGGCAACGCTACGAGCAGTACTTC
CASSQEVRGQRYEQYF
>NA|TRBJ2-4|TRBV20-1|NA
TGCAGTGCTAGAGACTGGGACATTCAGTACTTC
CSARDWDIQYF
>NA|TRBJ2-1|TRBV29-1|TRBD2
TGCAGCGCGGTGGGGCGGGAGGAGAGCTCCTACAATGAGCAGTTCTTC
CSAVGREESSYNEQFF
>NA|TRBJ1-4|TRBV6-6|NA
TGTGCCAGCAGTTACTCGGCAGAACTTAATGAAAAACTGTTTTTT
CASSYSAELNEKLFF
>NA|TRBJ2-2|TRBV30|NA
TGTGCCTGGAGTGCAATAACGAACACCGGGGAGCTGTTTTTT
CAWSAITNTGELFF
>NA|TRBJ2-1|TRBV9|NA
TGTGCCAGCAGCGTAGGGGGGACCACCTCAAATGAGCAGTTCTTC
CASSVGGTTSNEQFF
>NA|TRBJ1-1|TRBV29-1|NA
TGCAGCGTTGAGGGCACTGAAGCTTTCTTT
CSVEGTEAFF
>NA|TRBJ1-1|TRBV27|TRBD1
TGTGCCAGCCGGACAGGAACGTTACATGAAGCTTTCTTT
CASRTGTLHEAFF
>NA|TRBJ1-2|TRBV6-1|NA
TGTGCCAGCAGCACTCCAGGGCAGCCCTATGGCTACACCTTC
CASSTPGQPYGYTF
>NA|TRBJ2-3|TRBV7-9|NA
TGTGCCAGCAGCTTAGGAGGGACGAGCACAGATACGCAGTATTTT
CASSLGGTSTDTQYF
>NA|TRBJ2-1|TRBV27|TRBD1
TGTGCCAGCAGTTTGGGACAGTCCCTCGTAGAGCAGTTCTTC
CASSLGQSLVEQFF
>NA|TRBJ2-3|TRBV4-2|TRBD2
TGTGCCAGCAGCCAAGAGCTAGCGGTCTCCACAGATACGCAGTATTTT
CASSQELAVSTDTQYF